One T cell receptor beta chain is described in this entry. Per germline, CDR1 MNHEY and CDR2 SMNVEV (reference sequence). The CDR3 runs to 16 residues. Trimming stripped 4 bases from V and 0 bases from J, with 14 bases between. TCRdb's table, derived via immunoSEQ multiplex PCR, lists solely in-frame clones and lacks some. Of about 46,000 clones detected, 88% appear once; the ten largest clones hold over 8.5%. The data belong to a study of blood T cell repertoires in COVID-19. On the study more broadly: Nucleic acid was either cDNA or gDNA, and it came from T cells, B-cell-depleted T cells, or PBMCs.

The chain carries TRBV27 and TRBJ2-3; D remains unclear. The sequencing input was peripheral blood. This receptor was taken from a man aged 45-65 years with active COVID-19. In DNA form, the CDR3 reads TGTGCCAGCAGTTCCCAAATGCGTGTTAGCACAGATACGCAGTATTTT. It translates to CASSSQMRVSTDTQYF.